These 14 T cell receptor beta chains came from one sample sequenced in a study of shared clonotypes between healthy human individuals. This table comes from immunoSEQ multiplex PCR, and its TCRdb copy is limited to in-frame clones, with some not included. There are under 850,000 clones in the sample; about 91% occur only once, and around 24% lies in the top ten. Naivety among CD8 cells was defined by CD45RO negativity and positive CCR7 selection, thereby excluding terminally differentiated effector memory CD45RA+ cells. The specimen sequenced was naive CD8+ T cells sorted from blood. The source of these receptors is a man between 25 and 39 years old in good health.

The J gene is TRBJ2-7, the V gene TRBV6-5; a weak D match, TRBD1 (6 bases). This CDR3 comprises 14 residues. Trimming pared 0 bases from V and 0 bases from J, leaving 6 bases between. The germline V gene has CDR1 MNHEY and CDR2 SVGAGI. In nucleotides, the CDR3 is TGTGCCAGCAGTTACTCGGGGGCCTCCTACGAGCAGTACTTC. It encodes CASSYSGASYEQYF.

This clone was seen a handful of times. V gene TRBV28 combines with J gene TRBJ2-1; TRBD1 matches at 7 bases. V dropped 2 bases and J dropped 7; count of bases not matched to a gene: 8. From germline, CDR1 is MDHEN and CDR2 SYDVKM. CDR3 length: 15 residues. Here the CDR3 reads CASSLVDRTLNEQFF. In DNA, the CDR3 is TGTGCCAGCAGTTTAGTGGACAGGACCCTAAATGAGCAGTTCTTC.

As to this clone: This CDR3 is also generated by other DNA sequences in the sample. The V call is TRBV20-1, the J call TRBJ2-1; D not resolved. Per the germline V gene, CDR1 is DFQATT and CDR2 is SNEGSKA (reference sequence). Trimming removed 6 bases from V and 5 bases from J, with 5 bases in between. This CDR3 has 10 residues. CDR3 sequence reads: CSARHNEQFF. Written as DNA, the CDR3 is TGCAGTGCGAGGCACAATGAGCAGTTCTTC.

The chain has TRBV6-1 and TRBJ2-7; possible D gene TRBD2, 5 bases. The CDR3 has 14 residues. Trimming stripped 6 bases from V and 6 bases from J, with 18 bases between. The V gene's germline CDR1 is MNHNS and CDR2 SASEGT. The CDR3 region has the DNA TGTGCCAGCAGCCCGACTACTAGACAATTCGAGCAGTACTTC. Amino acids: CASSPTTRQFEQYF.

The chain links TRBV6-5 to TRBJ2-7; 10 nucleotides agree with TRBD2. V was clipped by 0 bases and J by 9 bases; unmatched bases: 8. This CDR3 is built from 15 residues. Germline CDR1 MNHEY, CDR2 SVGAGI. As DNA, the CDR3 is TGTGCCAGCAGTTACTCATCCAGCGGGAGGGATACGCAGTACTTC. This encodes CASSYSSSGRDTQYF.

This chain joins TRBV10-1 and TRBJ2-1, with 9 bases lining up with TRBD2. The CDR3 runs 13 residues. With V trimmed by 4 bases and J by 5 bases, 0 bases remained unmatched. Germline CDR1 WNHNN, CDR2 SYGVQD (reference sequence). CDR3 nucleotides: TGCGCCAGCAGTGTAGCGGGGGACAATGAGCAGTTCTTC. This sequence encodes CASSVAGDNEQFF.

The chain links TRBV27 to TRBJ2-3, with TRBD1 matching over 9 bases. With V trimmed by 6 bases and J by 4 bases, 20 bases remained unmatched. The CDR3 is 19 residues long. Looked up from germline, CDR1 is MNHEY and CDR2 is SMNVEV (reference sequence). DNA for the CDR3: TGTGCCAGCAGCGAATTATACCTCTTCGGGACAGGGAAGGCAGATACGCAGTATTTT. Its protein product is CASSELYLFGTGKADTQYF.

The gene calls are TRBV7-8 and TRBJ1-1; D remains ambiguous. The CDR3 is made up of 12 amino acids. Germline-derived CDR1 and CDR2 are SGHVS and FQNEAQ. V lost 2 bases, J lost 4 bases, and 5 bases lay in between. CDR3 coding DNA: TGTGCCAGCAGCTTACTTTCCACTGAAGCTTTCTTT. This translates into CASSLLSTEAFF.

The chain joins TRBV2 to TRBJ2-2; D tentatively fits TRBD1 or TRBD2 (5 bases each). V gave up 4 bases and J gave up 0 bases, with 9 bases separating them. Per the germline V gene, CDR1 is SNHLY and CDR2 is FYNNEI. The CDR3 totals 15 residues. The CDR3 DNA is TGTGCCAGCAGTGGGGGACCAACGAACACCGGGGAGCTGTTTTTT. Its protein is CASSGGPTNTGELFF.

CDR3 residues: CASSASGISYEQYF. CDR3 sequence (DNA): TGTGCCAGCAGCGCTAGCGGGATATCCTACGAGCAGTACTTC. The chain is built from TRBV11-1 and TRBJ2-7, with TRBD2 identical over 9 bases. CDR3 length: 14 amino acids. The V gene end was trimmed by 5 bases and the J gene end by 1 base; junction bases not matched to a gene: 3. Germline CDR1 SGHAT, CDR2 FQDESV (reference sequence). The full variable domain, rest sourced from reference TRBV11-1 and TRBJ2-7, is EAEVAQSPRYKITEKSQAVAFWCDPISGHATLYWYRQILGQGPELLVQFQDESVVDDSQLPKDRFSAERLKGVDSTLKIQPAELGDSAMYLCASSASGISYEQYFGPGTRLTVT.

This clone was seen ten or more times. The gene calls are TRBV19 and TRBJ2-7, with 8 bases matching TRBD1. V lost 4 bases and J lost 2; bases outside the gene matches: 7. CDR3 size: 15 residues. Germline V gene data show CDR1 as LNHDA and CDR2 as SQIVND (reference sequence). CDR3 DNA sequence: TGTGCCAGTAGTACGTTCCCGGGACAGGCCTACGAGCAGTACTTC. As protein: CASSTFPGQAYEQYF. Complete variable domain (other parts from reference TRBV19 and TRBJ2-7): DGGITQSPKYLFRKEGQNVTLSCEQNLNHDAMYWYRQDPGQGLRLIYYSQIVNDFQKGDIAEGYSVSREKKESFPLTVTSAQKNPTAFYLCASSTFPGQAYEQYFGPGTRLTVT.

The rearrangement joins TRBV29-1 to TRBJ2-1; 7 bases align to TRBD1. After removal of 6 bases from V and 0 bases from J, the junction contained 11 bases not matched to a gene. Looked up from germline, CDR1 is SQVTM and CDR2 is ANQGSEA. The CDR3 totals 16 residues. The CDR3 region is CSVLLQGPSSYNEQFF. The CDR3 region has the DNA TGCAGCGTCCTCCTACAGGGGCCTAGCTCCTACAATGAGCAGTTCTTC.

With respect to this clone: Additional DNA sequences in this sample encode the identical CDR3. This chain joins TRBV4-1 and TRBJ2-7; 9 bases align to TRBD1. V trimming: 4 bases; J trimming: 1 base; junction bases outside the gene matches: 5. The CDR3 spans 15 residues. Germline values: CDR1 MGHRA, CDR2 YSYEKL. CDR3 sequence (DNA): TGCGCCAGCAGCCCCCGGGACAGGGCATCCTACGAGCAGTACTTC. As protein: CASSPRDRASYEQYF.

The V call is TRBV7-8, the J call TRBJ2-1; tentatively, D is TRBD1 (7 bases). Trimming shortened V by 5 bases and J by 0 bases, and 17 bases separated the two germline ends. Germline V lookup: CDR1 SGHVS, CDR2 FQNEAQ. The CDR3 length is 17 residues. CDR3 nucleotide sequence: TGTGCCAGCAGCCCGGCGGGACAGAAGAGCTCCTACAATGAGCAGTTCTTC. This translates into CASSPAGQKSSYNEQFF. The whole variable domain, remainder taken from reference TRBV7-8 and TRBJ2-1, is GAGVSQSPRYKVAKRGQDVALRCDPISGHVSLFWYQQALGQGPEFLTYFQNEAQLDKSGLPSDRFFAERPEGSVSTLKIQRTQQEDSAVYLCASSPAGQKSSYNEQFFGPGTRLTVL.